A single sample gave rise to the 29 T cell receptor beta chains below, sequenced in a study of T-cell memory formation after mild COVID-19. Via MiXCR, TCRdb re-called the 5' RACE reads, giving one row per CDR3 protein. The sample consists of 350,000 to 450,000 distinct CDR3 sequences, over 13% of them appearing once. Sequenced sample: PBMCs or a T cell subset sorted from them (not recorded which). These receptors all come from a man younger than 35 who had mild COVID-19 (a few samples of this study predate the infection). Cell type and time point are not known.

J is TRBJ1-5 and V is TRBV19; 12 bases match TRBD1. CDR3 length equals 15 residues. Trimming took 7 bases from V and 9 from J; bases not matched to a gene: 10. Germline-derived CDR1 and CDR2 are LNHDA and SQIVND (reference sequence). The CDR3 here is CASTWGTGGGWPQHF. DNA of the CDR3: TGTGCCAGTACCTGGGGGACAGGGGGCGGGTGGCCCCAGCATTTT.

This clonotype was counted a few times. The CDR3 spells CASSYALGRGTSYNEQFF. For the CDR3, the DNA is TGTGCCAGCAGTTACGCCCTGGGCAGGGGGACTTCCTACAATGAGCAGTTCTTC. The J gene is TRBJ2-1, the V gene TRBV6-2 or TRBV6-3, with D maybe TRBD1 (7 bases). This CDR3 region has 18 residues. Trimming took 2 bases from V and 1 from J, leaving 18 bases between them. Germline CDR1 reads MNHEY; CDR2 reads SVGEGT.

This clonotype has just a few counts. This chain connects TRBV5-4 to TRBJ1-2; D gene unclear. From germline, CDR1 is SGHNT and CDR2 YYREEE (reference sequence). The V end was cut by 0 bases, the J end by 2 bases, with 8 bases between. This CDR3 contains 14 residues. CDR3 nucleotides: TGTGCCAGCAGCTTGGGTGCGGGGAACTATGGCTACACCTTC. The encoded protein is CASSLGAGNYGYTF.

This chain connects TRBV10-3 to TRBJ2-7; either TRBD1 or TRBD2 may fit D (6 bases each). CDR3 length: 12 amino acids. V shed 8 bases and J shed 5 bases, with 13 bases lying between them. From germline, CDR1 is ENHRY and CDR2 SYGVKD. CDR3 nucleotides: TGTGCCATCGGAGCCGGGGGCGACGAGCAGTACTTC. It encodes CAIGAGGDEQYF.

This clonotype was observed a few times. The chain recombines TRBV5-1 with TRBJ2-4, with TRBD1 matching 8 bases. CDR3 length: 13 residues. Trimming removed 3 bases from V and 7 bases from J; junction bases left unmatched: 3. Germline V lookup: CDR1 SGHRS, CDR2 YFSETQ. The CDR3 loop is CASSSGQVNIQYF. Written as DNA, the CDR3 is TGCGCCAGCAGCTCGGGACAGGTGAACATTCAGTACTTC.

This chain uses TRBV11-2 with TRBJ1-4; 7 bases are shared with TRBD1. CDR3 length: 15 residues. The germline V gene encodes CDR1 SGHAT and CDR2 FQNNGV. The V and J ends lost 5 bases and 5 bases, in that order; junction bases with no gene match: 8. The CDR3 spells CASSARGVQNEKLFF. The CDR3 nucleotides are TGTGCCAGCAGCGCCAGGGGGGTTCAGAATGAAAAACTGTTTTTT.

The table lists this clonotype with a few counts. The CDR3 here is CASSEAPMSTDTQYF. DNA for the CDR3: TGTGCCAGCAGCGAAGCGCCCATGAGCACAGATACGCAGTATTTT. The chain uses TRBV7-2 and TRBJ2-3; unclear D gene. This CDR3 has 15 residues. Between the trimmed V and J ends, which lost 5 bases and 0 bases, there was a span of 12 bases. The germline gives CDR1 SGHTA, CDR2 FQGNSA.

The table lists this clonotype with a few counts. This rearrangement joins TRBV13 to TRBJ1-2; no reliable D call. Trimming left V 0 bases short and J 6 bases short, with 11 bases between. The length of the CDR3 is 14 residues. From germline, CDR1 is PRHDT and CDR2 FYEKMQ (reference sequence). The chain's CDR3 is CASSLGRVIDGYTF. In nucleotides, the CDR3 is TGTGCCAGCAGCTTAGGGAGGGTCATTGATGGCTACACCTTC. The full variable domain, completed using reference TRBV13 and TRBJ1-2, is AAGVIQSPRHLIKEKRETATLKCYPIPRHDTVYWYQQGPGQDPQFLISFYEKMQSDKGSIPDRFSAQQFSDYHSELNMSSLELGDSALYFCASSLGRVIDGYTFGSGTRLTVV.

This clonotype was detected a few times. The CDR3 bases are TGTGCCAGCAGCTTAGTACAGGGTCCGTCCTACGAGCAGTACGTC. Translation: CASSLVQGPSYEQYV. The V call is TRBV7-8, the J call TRBJ2-7; D is perhaps TRBD1 (6 bases). The CDR3 runs 15 residues. The germline V and J ends were trimmed by 1 base and 1 base, with 11 bases remaining between them. Germline CDR1 and CDR2: SGHVS and FQNEAQ.

The chain is built from TRBV20-1 and TRBJ1-2; D is uncertain. Germline CDR1 and CDR2: DFQATT and SNEGSKA (reference sequence). CDR3 length: 11 residues. V gave up 2 bases and J gave up 7 bases, with 8 bases separating them. Here the CDR3 DNA reads TGCAGTGCTAGAATGCAGGTTGGCTACACCTTC. Encoded protein: CSARMQVGYTF.

V and J are TRBV12-5 and TRBJ2-7; TRBD1 matches at 8 bases. The CDR3 is 17 residues long. The J segment lost 3 bases and the V segment lost 0 bases, leaving 10 bases of the junction unmatched. The V gene's germline CDR1 is LGHNT and CDR2 FRNRAP. CDR3: CASGLVQGVGYNYEQYF. The CDR3 coding sequence is TGTGCTAGTGGTTTGGTACAGGGGGTCGGATATAACTACGAGCAGTACTTC.

This clonotype was seen a few times. The rearrangement uses TRBV7-6 and TRBJ2-1, with D perhaps TRBD2 (5 bases). The ends were cut back, 4 bases at V and 0 bases at J, with 10 bases in the middle. CDR1 is SGHVS, CDR2 FNYEAQ, per germline. The CDR3 consists of 15 residues. This chain's CDR3 is CASSSTSSSYNEQFF. CDR3 sequence (DNA): TGTGCCAGCAGCTCCACTAGTAGCTCCTACAATGAGCAGTTCTTC. Full variable domain (outside the CDR3, taken from reference TRBV7-6 and TRBJ2-1): GAGVSQSPRYKVTKRGQDVALRCDPISGHVSLYWYRQALGQGPEFLTYFNYEAQQDKSGLPNDRFSAERPEGSISTLTIQRTEQRDSAMYRCASSSTSSSYNEQFFGPGTRLTVL.

The chain links TRBV6-5 to TRBJ1-6; 9 nucleotides match TRBD1. The CDR3 sequence is 15 residues long. V trimming: 2 bases; J trimming: 8 bases; junction bases outside the gene matches: 4. Germline V gene sequence: CDR1 MNHEY, CDR2 SVGAGI. The CDR3 DNA reads as TGTGCCAGCAGTTACGAGGGACAGGGTCATTCACCCCTCCACTTT. Protein product: CASSYEGQGHSPLHF.

J is TRBJ1-5 and V is TRBV28; TRBD1 matches 9 bases. Trimming took 6 bases from V and 4 from J; bases not matched to a gene: 4. The CDR3 is made up of 14 amino acids. Germline CDR1 reads MDHEN; CDR2 reads SYDVKM. The CDR3 DNA is TGTGCCAGCAGGGGACAGGGTACAAATCAGCCCCAGCATTTT. Its translation is CASRGQGTNQPQHF. Based on the CDR3 plus reference TRBV28 and TRBJ1-5, the full variable domain is DVKVTQSSRYLVKRTGEKVFLECVQDMDHENMFWYRQDPGLGLRLIYFSYDVKMKEKGDIPEGYSVSREKKERFSLILESASTNQTSMYLCASRGQGTNQPQHFGDGTRLSIL.

A remark on this clonotype: A much larger clone sits a single nucleotide away, making a read error possible. The V gene is TRBV20-1, the J gene TRBJ2-5; D gene uncertain. The germline gives CDR1 DFQATT, CDR2 SNEGSKA (reference sequence). The CDR3 is made up of 12 amino acids. Written as DNA, the CDR3 is TGCAGTGCTAGACTAGTTTCGGAGACCCAGTCCTTC. It specifies CSARLVSETQSF.

This clonotype was seen more than once but under ten times. The chain employs TRBV10-1 and TRBJ2-3, with 7 nucleotides matching TRBD2. The CDR3 extends over 15 amino acids. The trim removed 3 bases at V and 1 base at J, leaving 4 bases unmatched. Germline V gene data show CDR1 as WNHNN and CDR2 as SYGVQD (reference sequence). DNA of the CDR3: TGCGCCAGCAGTGATATTAGCGGGCGCACAGATACGCAGTATTTT. It encodes CASSDISGRTDTQYF.

The rearrangement joins TRBV5-1 to TRBJ2-1; 14 nucleotides line up with TRBD2. CDR3 length: 13 residues. Germline V CDR1 and CDR2: SGHRS, YFSETQ. The junction had 7 bases not matched to a gene; V was cut back by 4 bases and J by 16 bases. The CDR3: CASSTGLAGVLFF. The CDR3 nucleotides are TGCGCCAGCAGCACGGGACTAGCGGGGGTCTTATTCTTC.

There are many counts of this clonotype. The rearrangement joins TRBV29-1 to TRBJ2-5; a weak D match, TRBD1 (5 bases). CDR1 is SQVTM, CDR2 ANQGSEA, per germline. V dropped 4 bases and J dropped 5 bases, with 14 bases sitting between them. The CDR3 runs 13 residues. CDR3 DNA: TGCAGCGTTGTGGGCAGGGAATGGGAGACCCAGTACTTC. Protein sequence: CSVVGREWETQYF.

In this sample, this clonotype turned up a few times. J is TRBJ2-3 and V is TRBV5-4; no clear D gene. The germline gives CDR1 SGHNT, CDR2 YYREEE (reference sequence). CDR3 length: 12 residues. Deletions cut 4 bases from V and 6 bases from J, with 9 bases between. Written as DNA, the CDR3 is TGTGCCAGCAGCGAGAGGTGGGATACGCAGTATTTT. As protein: CASSERWDTQYF.

The chain recombines TRBV11-1 with TRBJ2-1; D not resolved. The germline V gene encodes CDR1 SGHAT and CDR2 FQDESV (reference sequence). The CDR3 sequence is 14 residues long. Trimming removed 3 bases at V and 4 bases at J, with 10 bases between. For the CDR3, the DNA is TGTGCCAGCAGCTTTCTAAGCGAATACAATGAGCAGTTCTTC. Protein: CASSFLSEYNEQFF.

This clonotype appeared a few times. V is TRBV3-1 and J is TRBJ1-6; 10 bases align to TRBD1. The CDR3 loop spans 16 amino acids. The V gene end was trimmed by 5 bases and the J gene end by 10 bases; junction bases not matched to a gene: 11. Germline lookup yields CDR1 LGHDT and CDR2 YNNKEL (reference sequence). CDR3 in amino acids: CASSYPGTGVGSPLHF. CDR3 DNA: TGTGCCAGCAGCTATCCCGGGACAGGGGTTGGATCACCCCTCCACTTT.

This clonotype was recorded many times. V gene TRBV15 combines with J gene TRBJ1-1; D perhaps matches TRBD1 (6 bases). Germline values: CDR1 LNHNV, CDR2 YYDKDF (reference sequence). The CDR3 runs 16 residues. V gave up 2 bases and J gave up 0 bases, with 13 bases separating them. CDR3 sequence reads: CATSRSTGPMNTEAFF. The CDR3 coding sequence is TGTGCCACCAGCAGATCCACAGGGCCCATGAACACTGAAGCTTTCTTT.

The rearrangement joins TRBV5-1 to TRBJ2-4; 11 positions match TRBD2. V was pared by 3 bases and J by 1 base, with 12 bases of the junction left unmatched. CDR1 is SGHRS and CDR2 is YFSETQ in the germline V gene. This CDR3 has 19 amino acids. The CDR3 sequence: CASSSGTSGSHGAKNIQYF. In DNA form, the CDR3 reads TGCGCCAGCAGCTCAGGGACTAGCGGCTCCCACGGGGCCAAAAACATTCAGTACTTC.

The chain is built from TRBV6-2 or TRBV6-3 and TRBJ2-3, with TRBD2 as a possible D gene (5 bases). The CDR3 totals 11 residues. Germline V gene lookup returns CDR1 MNHEY and CDR2 SVGEGT. V lost 8 bases, J lost 7 bases, and 10 bases lay in between. The CDR3 DNA is TGTGCCAGCGGCTCCGGGAATACGCAGTATTTT. It translates to CASGSGNTQYF.

There are a few counts of this clonotype. This chain connects TRBV5-1 to TRBJ2-3; 11 bases fit TRBD2. Germline values: CDR1 SGHRS, CDR2 YFSETQ. V shed 4 bases and J 0 bases; nucleotides not matched to a gene: 7. The CDR3 extends over 17 amino acids. CDR3 sequence (DNA): TGCGCCAGCAGCCCGGACCTAGCGGGGGGTAGCACAGATACGCAGTATTTT. It codes for CASSPDLAGGSTDTQYF.

This clonotype was seen a handful of times. This sequence joins TRBV7-6 and TRBJ2-2; 9 positions agree with TRBD2. The V gene end was trimmed by 4 bases and the J gene end by 1 base; junction bases not matched to a gene: 4. The CDR3 contains 16 residues. The germline gives CDR1 SGHVS, CDR2 FNYEAQ. CDR3 DNA: TGTGCCAGCAGCTACGGACTAGCGATGAACACCGGGGAGCTGTTTTTT. It encodes CASSYGLAMNTGELFF.

The chain employs TRBV4-3 and TRBJ1-1; tentative D call: TRBD1 (6 bases). The CDR3 consists of 14 residues. The V gene's germline CDR1 is LGHNA and CDR2 YSLEER. V lost 8 bases and J 1 base, leaving 14 bases between the germline ends. The CDR3 bases are TGCGCCAGCCGCCGACAGGCAACGAACACTGAAGCTTTCTTT. It is translated as CASRRQATNTEAFF.

The chain joins TRBV19 to TRBJ1-1; no definite D call. The CDR3 length is 14 residues. V gave up 6 bases and J gave up 6 bases, with 17 bases separating them. Germline V gene sequence: CDR1 LNHDA, CDR2 SQIVND (reference sequence). The CDR3 DNA reads TGTGCCAGTAGCAGAGTGTACAGCAGCCCTGAAGCTTTCTTT. Translating gives CASSRVYSSPEAFF.

The V and J genes are TRBV7-2 and TRBJ2-2; D is possibly TRBD1 (5 bases). The CDR3 loop spans 13 amino acids. Per germline, CDR1 SGHTA and CDR2 FQGNSA. V lost 6 bases, J lost 2 bases, and 7 bases lay in between. The CDR3 DNA sequence: TGTGCCAGCAGAGGGGAAAACACCGGGGAGCTGTTTTTT. This gives the protein CASRGENTGELFF.